This T cell receptor beta chain was profiled in a study of blood T cell repertoires in COVID-19. Germline values: CDR1 SNHLY, CDR2 FYNNEI. V gave up 7 bases and J gave up 5 bases, with 15 bases separating them. This CDR3 contains 14 residues. This table comes from immunoSEQ multiplex PCR, and its TCRdb copy is limited to in-frame clones, with some not included. The sample lists about 180,000 clones; around four fifths were seen once. The chain carries TRBV2 and TRBJ1-5; D call uncertain. The receptor was derived from a woman in her sixties or seventies with COVID-19, enrolled during active disease. The sequenced sample was peripheral blood. The CDR3 sequence: CASKERGRYQPQHF. The CDR3 bases are TGTGCCAGCAAGGAGAGAGGCAGATATCAGCCCCAGCATTTT.